This T cell receptor (beta chain) was sequenced in a study of vaccination and CD4 T cells after COVID-19. Overall study findings and caveats: Median counts of SARS-CoV-2-reactive clonotypes increased from roughly 21 to 40; this difference was not significant. It was observed that, in convalescent patients, a median approximately 86% of reactive clones arose only post-vaccination.

Scientists ran DNA taken from cultured CD4+ T cells through the Oncomine TCR Beta short-read assay for sequencing. It was from cultured CD4+ T cells that genomic DNA was extracted. One entry per CDR3 protein results from TCRdb running MiXCR on the PCR reads. The data hold about 11,000 distinct CDR3 sequences, with roughly 58% observed a single time. Regarding treatment: roughly 11-day PBMC culture with coronavirus spike peptide pools or control peptides (ViraFEST assay). As concerns this clonotype: The antigen is not known.

Germline trimming cut 5 bases from V and 2 bases from J; bases unmatched to any gene: 11. Germline loops: CDR1 MNHEY, CDR2 SMNVEV (reference sequence). The CDR3 covers 16 residues. The receptor was derived from a human donor who had recovered from COVID-19. The sequenced sample was CD4+ T cells from blood, cultured in vitro. The chain couples TRBV27 to TRBJ2-7, with TRBD2 matching over 8 bases. The CDR3 here is CASSPSLFGRAYEQYF. The CDR3 bases are TGTGCCAGCAGTCCCAGTCTCTTCGGGAGGGCCTACGAGCAGTACTTC.